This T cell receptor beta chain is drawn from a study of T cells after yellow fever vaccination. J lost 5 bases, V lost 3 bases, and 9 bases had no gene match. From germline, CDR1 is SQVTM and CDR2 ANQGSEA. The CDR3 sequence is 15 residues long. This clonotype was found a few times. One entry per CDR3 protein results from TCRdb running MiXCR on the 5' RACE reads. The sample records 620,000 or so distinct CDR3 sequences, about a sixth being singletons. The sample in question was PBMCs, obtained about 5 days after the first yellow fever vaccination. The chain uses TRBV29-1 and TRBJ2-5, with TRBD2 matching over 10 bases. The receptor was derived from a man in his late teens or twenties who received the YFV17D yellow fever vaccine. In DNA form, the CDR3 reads TGCAGCGTTGAGGAGCGGGGGGGCTCGGCGGAGACCCAGTACTTC. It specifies CSVEERGGSAETQYF.